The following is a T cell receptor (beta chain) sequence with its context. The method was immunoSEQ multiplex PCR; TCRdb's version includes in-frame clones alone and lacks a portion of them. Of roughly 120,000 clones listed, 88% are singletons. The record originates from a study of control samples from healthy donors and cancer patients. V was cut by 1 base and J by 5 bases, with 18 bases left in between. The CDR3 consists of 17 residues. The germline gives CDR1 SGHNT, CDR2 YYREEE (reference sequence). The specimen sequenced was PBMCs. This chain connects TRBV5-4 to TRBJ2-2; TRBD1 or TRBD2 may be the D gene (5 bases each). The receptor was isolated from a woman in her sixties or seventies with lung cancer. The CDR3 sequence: CASSLLLAGTDTGELFF. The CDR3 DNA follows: TGTGCCAGCAGCTTGCTTCTTGCCGGGACGGATACCGGGGAGCTGTTTTTT.